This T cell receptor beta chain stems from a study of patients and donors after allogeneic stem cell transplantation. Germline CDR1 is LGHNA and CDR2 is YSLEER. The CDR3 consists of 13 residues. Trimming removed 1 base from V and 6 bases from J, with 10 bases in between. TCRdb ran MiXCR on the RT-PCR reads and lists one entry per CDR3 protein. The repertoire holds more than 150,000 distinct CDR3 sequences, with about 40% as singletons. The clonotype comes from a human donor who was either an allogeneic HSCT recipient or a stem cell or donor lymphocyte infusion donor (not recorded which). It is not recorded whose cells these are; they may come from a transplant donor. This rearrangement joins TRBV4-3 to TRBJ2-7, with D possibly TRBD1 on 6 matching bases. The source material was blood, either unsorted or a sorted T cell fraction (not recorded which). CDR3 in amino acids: CASSQAGAGEQYF. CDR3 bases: TGCGCCAGCAGCCAAGCAGGGGCAGGCGAGCAGTACTTC.